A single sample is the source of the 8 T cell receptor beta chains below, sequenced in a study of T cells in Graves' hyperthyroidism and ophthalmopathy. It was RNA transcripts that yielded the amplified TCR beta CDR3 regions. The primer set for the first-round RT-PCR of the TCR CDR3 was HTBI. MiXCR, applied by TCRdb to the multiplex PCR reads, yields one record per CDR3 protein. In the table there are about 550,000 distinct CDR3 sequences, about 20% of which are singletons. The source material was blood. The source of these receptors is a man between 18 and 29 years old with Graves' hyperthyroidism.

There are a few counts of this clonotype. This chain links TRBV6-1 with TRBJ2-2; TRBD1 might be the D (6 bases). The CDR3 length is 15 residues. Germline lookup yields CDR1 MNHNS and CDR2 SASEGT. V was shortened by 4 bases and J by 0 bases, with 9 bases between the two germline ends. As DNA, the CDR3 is TGTGCCAGCAGTGCACGGACAGCGAACACCGGGGAGCTGTTTTTT. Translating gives CASSARTANTGELFF.

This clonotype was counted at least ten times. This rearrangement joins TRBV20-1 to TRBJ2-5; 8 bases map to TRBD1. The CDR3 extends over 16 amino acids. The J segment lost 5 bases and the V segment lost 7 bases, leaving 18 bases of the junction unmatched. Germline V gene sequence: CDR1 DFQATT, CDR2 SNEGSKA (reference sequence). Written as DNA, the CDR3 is TGCAGTGTTAGGGAATACGCGACAGGGGTGAGGGAGACCCAGTACTTC. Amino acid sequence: CSVREYATGVRETQYF.

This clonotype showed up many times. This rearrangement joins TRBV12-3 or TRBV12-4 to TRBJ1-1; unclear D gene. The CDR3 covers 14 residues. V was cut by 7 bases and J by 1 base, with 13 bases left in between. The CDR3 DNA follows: TGTGCCAGCACCCCGAGCAACAGGAACACTGAAGCTTTCTTT. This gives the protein CASTPSNRNTEAFF.

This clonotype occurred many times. The CDR3 sequence: CASSFGGDASEQYF. Here the CDR3 DNA reads TGTGCCAGCAGTTTTGGCGGGGACGCTAGCGAGCAGTACTTC. V is TRBV12-3 or TRBV12-4 and J is TRBJ2-7, with a possible D match to TRBD2 (6 bases). This CDR3 is built from 14 residues. V shed 3 bases and J shed 6 bases, with 15 bases lying between them.

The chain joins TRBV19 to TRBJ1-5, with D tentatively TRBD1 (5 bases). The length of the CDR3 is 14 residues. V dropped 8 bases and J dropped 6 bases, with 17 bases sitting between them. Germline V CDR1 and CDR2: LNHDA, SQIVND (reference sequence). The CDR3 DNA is TGTGCCAGTTCTCTAACCCAGGGTCCTCAGCCCCAGCATTTT. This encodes CASSLTQGPQPQHF.

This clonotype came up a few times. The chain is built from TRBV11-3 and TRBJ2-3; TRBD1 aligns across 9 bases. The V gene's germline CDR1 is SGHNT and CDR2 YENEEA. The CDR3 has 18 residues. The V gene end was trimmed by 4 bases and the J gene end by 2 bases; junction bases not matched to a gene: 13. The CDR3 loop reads CASSSPLGQGYVTDTQYF. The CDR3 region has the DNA TGTGCCAGCAGCTCTCCCTTAGGACAGGGGTATGTCACAGATACGCAGTATTTT.

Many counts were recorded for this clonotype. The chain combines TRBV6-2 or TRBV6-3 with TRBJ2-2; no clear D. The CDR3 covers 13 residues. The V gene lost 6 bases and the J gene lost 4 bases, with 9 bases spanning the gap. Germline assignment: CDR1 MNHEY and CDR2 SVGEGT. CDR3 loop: CASSPDVTGELFF. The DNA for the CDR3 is TGTGCCAGCAGCCCGGACGTCACCGGGGAGCTGTTTTTT.

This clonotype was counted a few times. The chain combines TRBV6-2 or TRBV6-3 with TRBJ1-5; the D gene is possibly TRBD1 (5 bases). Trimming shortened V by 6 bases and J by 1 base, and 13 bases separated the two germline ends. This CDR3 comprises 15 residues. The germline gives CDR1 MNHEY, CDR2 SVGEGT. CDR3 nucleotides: TGTGCCAGCAGATCCGGGACGGAGAGCAATCAGCCCCAGCATTTT. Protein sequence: CASRSGTESNQPQHF.